Here is one TCR beta chain with its context. Method: immunoSEQ multiplex PCR; TCRdb's copy keeps in-frame clones and lacks some. Among under 85,000 clones listed, 85% to 95% were seen once. This specimen comes from a study of T cell changes during pregnancy in multiple sclerosis. The CDR3 totals 16 residues. Trimming took 5 bases from V and 5 from J; bases not matched to a gene: 6. Germline V gene sequence: CDR1 SGHNT, CDR2 YYREEE (reference sequence). The chain combines TRBV5-4 with TRBJ2-2; the match to TRBD2 covers 13 bases. The sequence derives from a female donor with multiple sclerosis, enrolled in a pregnancy study. This sample comprised CD4+ T cells from peripheral blood mononuclear cells, obtained before pregnancy. DNA of the CDR3: TGTGCCAGCAGTCCGGGACTAGCGGGGCCAACCGGGGAGCTGTTTTTT. This encodes CASSPGLAGPTGELFF. Complete variable domain (other parts from reference TRBV5-4 and TRBJ2-2): ETGVTQSPTHLIKTRGQQVTLRCSSQSGHNTVSWYQQALGQGPQFIFQYYREEENGRGNFPPRFSGLQFPNYSSELNVNALELDDSALYLCASSPGLAGPTGELFFGEGSRLTVL.